Each of the 26 T cell receptor beta chains below was sequenced from the same sample in a study of regulatory T cells in long-lasting Graves disease. As for time point: newly diagnosed GD, antithyroid drugs for less than 3 months. Researchers made the TCR library from RNA that was extracted from PBMCs. Arm-PCR of CDR3 regions with iRepertoire HTBI primers generated TCR beta libraries. In TCRdb, the multiplex PCR reads were re-called with MiXCR into one record per CDR3 protein. The table records about 360,000 distinct CDR3 sequences, under 20% of them present only once. The same specimen was also included in a second study, on T cells in Graves' hyperthyroidism and ophthalmopathy.

Sequences were derived from peripheral blood mononuclear cells (PBMCs), sampled at new diagnosis, from a patient treated with antithyroid drugs. Every receptor here comes from a woman in her late teens or twenties with Graves disease.

The chain links TRBV30 to TRBJ1-6, with D unclear. Looked up from germline, CDR1 is GTSNPN and CDR2 is SVGIG (reference sequence). The CDR3 contains 16 residues. Between the trimmed V and J ends, which lost 2 bases and 9 bases, there was a span of 20 bases. The DNA for the CDR3 is TGTGCCTGGAGTCCACCGGGGTCAACCTGGATTTCACCCCTCCACTTT. The encoded protein is CAWSPPGSTWISPLHF.

This clonotype has just a few counts. This chain links TRBV6-1 with TRBJ2-3; no reliable D call. Germline CDR1 and CDR2: MNHNS and SASEGT. The CDR3 contains 8 residues. V shed 7 bases and J shed 14 bases, with 7 bases lying between them. The CDR3 loop is CASTPGYF. The CDR3 region has the DNA TGTGCCAGCACCCCGGGGTATTTT.

This clonotype has at least ten counts. The chain is built from TRBV5-1 and TRBJ2-3; TRBD2 agrees at 10 bases. The CDR3 is 16 amino acids. From germline, CDR1 is SGHRS and CDR2 YFSETQ. After removal of 2 bases from V and 4 bases from J, the junction contained 7 bases not matched to a gene. CDR3 amino acids: CASSFDGLAGADTQYF. CDR3 bases: TGCGCCAGCAGCTTCGATGGCCTAGCGGGAGCAGATACGCAGTATTTT.

This clonotype was counted ten times or more. This rearrangement joins TRBV5-6 to TRBJ2-7; 8 bases fit TRBD1. The CDR3 is 15 amino acids. Trimming took 4 bases from V and 2 from J; bases not matched to a gene: 8. Per the germline V gene, CDR1 is SGHDT and CDR2 is YYEEEE. The CDR3 DNA reads as TGTGCCAGCAGCGGGTGGACAGGGAATCCCTACGAGCAGTACTTC. Encoded protein: CASSGWTGNPYEQYF.

This clonotype was counted many times. This chain connects TRBV20-1 to TRBJ2-5; 9 nucleotides agree with TRBD1. Germline values: CDR1 DFQATT, CDR2 SNEGSKA (reference sequence). With V trimmed by 0 bases and J by 5 bases, 1 base remained unmatched. The CDR3 has 13 residues. As DNA, the CDR3 is TGCAGTGCTAGAGATGGGACAGGGGAGACCCAGTACTTC. Translated: CSARDGTGETQYF.

CDR3 in amino acids: CSASPDRGPGYTF. The CDR3 nucleotides read TGCAGTGCGTCTCCGGACAGGGGGCCTGGCTACACCTTC. J is TRBJ1-2 and V is TRBV20-1; 11 bases line up with TRBD1. The CDR3 spans 13 residues. The trim removed 6 bases at V and 7 bases at J, leaving 7 bases unmatched. CDR1 is DFQATT and CDR2 is SNEGSKA in the germline V gene (reference sequence).

In its sample, this clonotype was seen many times. The chain has TRBV30 and TRBJ2-7; the D gene is possibly TRBD1 (5 bases). Trimming removed 4 bases at V and 2 bases at J, with 12 bases between. Looked up from germline, CDR1 is GTSNPN and CDR2 is SVGIG (reference sequence). The CDR3 runs 13 residues. The CDR3 region has the DNA TGTGCCTGGATGAGGACAATAACCTACGAGCAGTACTTC. This codes for CAWMRTITYEQYF. The full variable domain, with the rest looked up from reference TRBV30 and TRBJ2-7, is SQTIHQWPATLVQPVGSPLSLECTVEGTSNPNLYWYRQAAGRGLQLLFYSVGIGQISSEVPQNLSASRPQDRQFILSSKKLLLSDSGFYLCAWMRTITYEQYFGPGTRLTVT.

Of note for this clonotype: This clone may be a read error of a much larger clone one base away. The rearrangement links TRBV7-2 to TRBJ2-1; D ambiguous. Germline V CDR1 and CDR2: SGHTA, FQGNSA. The CDR3 has 14 residues. The CDR3 region is CASKGKENFNGQFF. The CDR3 nucleotides read TGTGCCAGCAAGGGTAAAGAAAATTTCAATGGGCAGTTCTTC.

This clonotype showed up many times. This rearrangement joins TRBV28 to TRBJ1-1, with D possibly being TRBD1 (5 bases). The CDR3 consists of 12 residues. V was trimmed by 5 bases and J by 8 bases, leaving 12 bases between them. Germline loops: CDR1 MDHEN, CDR2 SYDVKM. The CDR3 sequence: CASSLRQFEAFF. The CDR3 bases are TGTGCCAGCAGTCTTAGACAGTTCGAAGCTTTCTTT.

The rearrangement joins TRBV7-9 to TRBJ2-5; D is possibly TRBD2 (6 bases). The CDR3 extends over 16 amino acids. Trimming removed 1 base at V and 2 bases at J, with 14 bases between. CDR1 SEHNR and CDR2 FQNEAQ come from the germline V gene (reference sequence). CDR3: CASSLGASATQETQYF. The CDR3 DNA is TGTGCCAGCAGCTTAGGGGCTAGCGCGACACAAGAGACCCAGTACTTC.

The rearrangement joins TRBV2 to TRBJ1-1; 7 nucleotides match TRBD1. Germline V CDR1 and CDR2: SNHLY, FYNNEI. The length of the CDR3 is 15 residues. The V segment lost 6 bases and the J segment 1 base; nucleotides outside the gene matches: 8. The CDR3 sequence is CASSPSRGGNTEAFF. As DNA, the CDR3 is TGTGCCAGCAGCCCAAGCAGGGGGGGGAACACTGAAGCTTTCTTT.

This clonotype was detected many times. The chain recombines TRBV9 with TRBJ2-1; 9 positions agree with TRBD2. The CDR3 spans 15 residues. Trimming at V came to 4 bases and at J to 4 bases, leaving 6 bases not matched to a gene. CDR1 and CDR2 from the germline V gene are SGDLS and YYNGEE. This CDR3 is CASSQRGGGYNEQFF. Here the CDR3 DNA reads TGTGCCAGCAGCCAACGCGGGGGGGGGTACAATGAGCAGTTCTTC.

This clonotype was seen at least ten times. The rearrangement links TRBV20-1 to TRBJ2-2; 8 nucleotides align to TRBD1. Per germline, CDR1 DFQATT and CDR2 SNEGSKA (reference sequence). The CDR3 extends over 14 amino acids. V lost 4 bases, J lost 2 bases, and 3 bases stayed unmatched. CDR3 sequence (DNA): TGCAGTGCTACCAGGGGGCTTAACACCGGGGAGCTGTTTTTT. Encoded protein: CSATRGLNTGELFF.

This clonotype was found a few times. This rearrangement joins TRBV29-1 to TRBJ1-1; D remains unclear. Germline CDR1 reads SQVTM; CDR2 reads ANQGSEA. The CDR3 is 14 amino acids. V lost 6 bases and J 1 base, leaving 15 bases between the germline ends. The DNA for the CDR3 is TGCAGCGTAGGGCGCGGGAGTACGAACACTGAAGCTTTCTTT. It encodes CSVGRGSTNTEAFF.

V and J are TRBV4-1 and TRBJ1-2; a weak D match, TRBD1 (5 bases). The V and J ends lost 1 base and 6 bases respectively, with 21 bases between them. This CDR3 spans 17 amino acids. From germline, CDR1 is MGHRA and CDR2 YSYEKL. DNA for the CDR3: TGCGCCAGCAGCCAAGGGAAAGGGCAGGGAGTGAAAGATGGCTACACCTTC. Its translation is CASSQGKGQGVKDGYTF.

The V and J genes are TRBV9 and TRBJ2-5; perhaps TRBD1 as D (6 bases). Germline CDR1 is SGDLS and CDR2 is YYNGEE. The CDR3 extends over 13 amino acids. Trimming removed 4 bases at V and 4 bases at J, with 11 bases between. DNA of the CDR3: TGTGCCAGCAGCCCTCGGACAGCAGAGACCCAGTACTTC. It encodes CASSPRTAETQYF. The complete variable domain, with remaining parts taken from reference TRBV9 and TRBJ2-5, reads DSGVTQTPKHLITATGQRVTLRCSPRSGDLSVYWYQQSLDQGLQFLIQYYNGEERAKGNILERFSAQQFPDLHSELNLSSLELGDSALYFCASSPRTAETQYFGPGTRLLVL.

The sample holds many counts of this clonotype. The chain couples TRBV3-1 to TRBJ2-1, with 7 bases fitting TRBD2. J gave up 8 bases and V 0 bases, and 10 bases lay outside the gene matches. Germline CDR1 reads LGHDT; CDR2 reads YNNKEL (reference sequence). The CDR3 runs to 16 residues. The CDR3 DNA reads TGTGCCAGCAGCCAAGAGTCCGGCGGGGGAGCGCATGAGCAGTTCTTC. Protein: CASSQESGGGAHEQFF.

This clonotype was counted many times. The rearrangement joins TRBV11-3 to TRBJ2-1; 10 nucleotides match TRBD1. The CDR3 is made up of 16 amino acids. CDR1 and CDR2 (germline): SGHNT, YENEEA. V shed 2 bases and J 4 bases; nucleotides not matched to a gene: 5. The CDR3 DNA reads as TGTGCCAGCAGCTTAATGGGGGACAGGGGATACAATGAGCAGTTCTTC. This gives the protein CASSLMGDRGYNEQFF.

This clonotype came up many times. The rearrangement uses TRBV20-1 and TRBJ2-3; a weak D match, TRBD1 (6 bases). Germline CDR1 is DFQATT and CDR2 is SNEGSKA (reference sequence). The CDR3 is 13 amino acids. V was trimmed by 6 bases and J by 2 bases, leaving 12 bases between them. This CDR3 is CSAPRTDTDTQYF. CDR3 nucleotides: TGCAGTGCCCCAAGGACAGACACAGATACGCAGTATTTT.

This chain joins TRBV5-1 and TRBJ2-5, with 10 bases matching TRBD1. CDR1 and CDR2 (germline): SGHRS, YFSETQ. The J segment lost 7 bases and the V segment lost 5 bases, leaving 8 bases of the junction unmatched. This CDR3 region has 14 residues. The CDR3 DNA reads TGCGCCAGCAGGGAGACAGGGGGCTCAGGGACCCAGTACTTC. It specifies CASRETGGSGTQYF.

V usage is TRBV10-3 and J usage is TRBJ2-7; 13 bases are shared with TRBD2. CDR3 length: 13 residues. Losses at the gene ends were 11 bases for V and 6 bases for J; bases not matched to a gene: 7. CDR1 and CDR2 from the germline V gene are ENHRY and SYGVKD. The CDR3 spells CAYRTSGSGEQYF. The CDR3 nucleotides are TGTGCCTACCGGACTAGCGGGAGTGGCGAGCAGTACTTC.

This clonotype was detected ten times or more. The chain employs TRBV12-3 or TRBV12-4 and TRBJ2-1; 12 bases fit TRBD2. The CDR3 has 15 amino acids. V lost 6 bases to trimming and J lost 10 bases; unmatched junction nucleotides: 10. CDR3 bases: TGTGCCAGCAGGCCCCCACAGGGGACTAGCGGGGAGCAGTTCTTC. Protein: CASRPPQGTSGEQFF.

This clonotype has ten or more counts. The chain is built from TRBV11-2 and TRBJ2-1; the D gene is possibly TRBD2 (6 bases). This CDR3 comprises 15 residues. V was shortened by 5 bases and J by 0 bases, with 11 bases between the two germline ends. Germline CDR1 reads SGHAT; CDR2 reads FQNNGV. CDR3: CASSRGESSYNEQFF. CDR3 DNA sequence: TGTGCCAGCAGCCGCGGGGAAAGCTCCTACAATGAGCAGTTCTTC. Using reference TRBV11-2 and TRBJ2-1 for the parts outside the CDR3, the full variable domain is EAGVAQSPRYKIIEKRQSVAFWCNPISGHATLYWYQQILGQGPKLLIQFQNNGVVDDSQLPKDRFSAERLKGVDSTLKIQPAKLEDSAVYLCASSRGESSYNEQFFGPGTRLTVL.

This clonotype turned up a few times. The rearrangement joins TRBV28 to TRBJ2-1; D possibly corresponds to TRBD1 (6 bases). The ends were cut back, 1 base at V and 5 bases at J, with 12 bases in the middle. The CDR3 spans 15 residues. The germline V gene has CDR1 MDHEN and CDR2 SYDVKM. The CDR3 DNA is TGTGCCAGCAGTTTATCCGGCACAGGGAACAATGAGCAGTTCTTC. Encoded protein: CASSLSGTGNNEQFF.

The genes are TRBV4-3 and TRBJ2-3; no definite D call. Germline loops: CDR1 LGHNA, CDR2 YSLEER. The CDR3 has 14 amino acids. V lost 0 bases and J lost 10, with 14 bases in between. This chain's CDR3 is CASSQDTPGDAQYF. In nucleotides, the CDR3 is TGCGCCAGCAGCCAAGATACGCCCGGTGATGCGCAGTATTTT.

This clonotype was seen many times. This chain connects TRBV12-5 to TRBJ1-1; D perhaps matches TRBD1 (5 bases). V was cut by 1 base and J by 4 bases, with 7 bases left in between. The CDR3 spans 13 residues. CDR1 is LGHNT, CDR2 FRNRAP, per germline. The CDR3 region is CASGLGQFTEAFF. In DNA, the CDR3 is TGTGCTAGTGGTTTGGGACAGTTCACTGAAGCTTTCTTT.